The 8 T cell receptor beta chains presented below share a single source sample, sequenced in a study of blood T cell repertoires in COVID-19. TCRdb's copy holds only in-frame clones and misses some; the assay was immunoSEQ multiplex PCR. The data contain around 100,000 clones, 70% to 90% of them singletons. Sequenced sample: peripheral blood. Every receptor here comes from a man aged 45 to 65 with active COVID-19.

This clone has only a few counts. The CDR3 DNA reads as TGCGCCAGCAGCCCGCTGGAGGAGAGAAATCAGCCCCAGCATTTT. Protein: CASSPLEERNQPQHF. The chain links TRBV5-1 to TRBJ1-5, with unresolved D. This CDR3 contains 15 residues. CDR1 and CDR2 (germline): SGHRS, YFSETQ. Trimming cost V 4 bases and J 4 bases, with 15 bases left between them.

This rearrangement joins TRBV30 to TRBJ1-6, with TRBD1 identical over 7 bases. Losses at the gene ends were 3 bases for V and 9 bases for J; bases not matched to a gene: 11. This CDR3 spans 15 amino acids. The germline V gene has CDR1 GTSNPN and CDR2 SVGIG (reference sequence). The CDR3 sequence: CAWRGQPEGTSPLHF. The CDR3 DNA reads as TGTGCCTGGAGGGGACAGCCAGAGGGGACTTCACCCCTCCACTTT. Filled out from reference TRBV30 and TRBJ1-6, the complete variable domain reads SQTIHQWPATLVQPVGSPLSLECTVEGTSNPNLYWYRQAAGRGLQLLFYSVGIGQISSEVPQNLSASRPQDRQFILSSKKLLLSDSGFYLCAWRGQPEGTSPLHFGNGTRLTVT.

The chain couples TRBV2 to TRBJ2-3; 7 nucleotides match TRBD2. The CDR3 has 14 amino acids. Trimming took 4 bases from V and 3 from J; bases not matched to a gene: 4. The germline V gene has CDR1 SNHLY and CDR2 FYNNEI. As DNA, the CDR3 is TGTGCCAGCAGTGGCGGGGGAGGGACAGATACGCAGTATTTT. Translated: CASSGGGGTDTQYF. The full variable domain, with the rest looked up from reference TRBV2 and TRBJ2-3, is EPEVTQTPSHQVTQMGQEVILRCVPISNHLYFYWYRQILGQKVEFLVSFYNNEISEKSEIFDDQFSVERPDGSNFTLKIRSTKLEDSAMYFCASSGGGGTDTQYFGPGTRLTVL.

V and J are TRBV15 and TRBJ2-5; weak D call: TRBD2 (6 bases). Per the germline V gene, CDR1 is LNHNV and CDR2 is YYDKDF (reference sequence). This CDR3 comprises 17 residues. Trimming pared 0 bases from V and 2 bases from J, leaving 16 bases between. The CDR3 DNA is TGTGCCACCAGCAGAGATGGGGTGGGACGGGGGCAAGAGACCCAGTACTTC. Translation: CATSRDGVGRGQETQYF.

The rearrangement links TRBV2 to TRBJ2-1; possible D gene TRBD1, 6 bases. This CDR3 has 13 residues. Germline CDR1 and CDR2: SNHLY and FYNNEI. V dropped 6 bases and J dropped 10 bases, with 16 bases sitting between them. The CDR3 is CASRGAAPREQFF. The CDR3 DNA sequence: TGTGCCAGCAGGGGGGCAGCCCCCCGAGAGCAGTTCTTC.

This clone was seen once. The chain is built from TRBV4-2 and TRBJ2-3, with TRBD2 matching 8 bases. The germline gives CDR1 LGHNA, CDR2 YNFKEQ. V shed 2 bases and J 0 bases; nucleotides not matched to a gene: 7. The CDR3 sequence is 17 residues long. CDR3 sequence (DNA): TGTGCCAGCAGCCAACAAGCGGGGGTCACTAGCACAGATACGCAGTATTTT. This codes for CASSQQAGVTSTDTQYF.

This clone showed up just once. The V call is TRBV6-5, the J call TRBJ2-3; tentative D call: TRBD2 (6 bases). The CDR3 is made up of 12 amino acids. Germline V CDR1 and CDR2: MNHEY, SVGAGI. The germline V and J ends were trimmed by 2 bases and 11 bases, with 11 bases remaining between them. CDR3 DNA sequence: TGTGCCAGCAGTTACGGAGGAGGGATGCAGTATTTT. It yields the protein CASSYGGGMQYF.

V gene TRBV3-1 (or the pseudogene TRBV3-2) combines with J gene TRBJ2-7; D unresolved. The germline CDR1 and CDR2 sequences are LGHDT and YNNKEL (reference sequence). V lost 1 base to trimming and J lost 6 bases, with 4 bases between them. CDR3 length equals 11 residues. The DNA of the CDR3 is TGTGCCAGCAGCCAAGTTAGCGAGCAGTACTTC. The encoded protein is CASSQVSEQYF.